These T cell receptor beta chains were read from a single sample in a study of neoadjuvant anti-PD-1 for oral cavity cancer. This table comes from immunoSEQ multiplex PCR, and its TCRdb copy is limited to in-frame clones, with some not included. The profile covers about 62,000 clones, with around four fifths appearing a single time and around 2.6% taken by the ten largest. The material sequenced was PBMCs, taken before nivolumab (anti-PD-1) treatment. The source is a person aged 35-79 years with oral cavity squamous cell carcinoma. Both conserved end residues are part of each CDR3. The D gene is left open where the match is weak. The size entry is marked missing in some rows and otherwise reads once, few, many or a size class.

CDR3: CASSSLGWGTSLETQYF
DNA: TGTGCCAGCAGTAGCCTCGGGTGGGGGACTAGTCTGGAGACCCAGTACTTC
D: TRBD2
J: TRBJ2-5
V: TRBV2
size: NA

CDR3: CASRTTRNTEAFF
DNA: TGTGCCAGCAGAACGACGAGGAACACTGAAGCTTTCTTT
D: NA
J: TRBJ1-1
V: TRBV7-2
size: NA

CDR3: CASSGWTGGIQETQYF
DNA: TGTGCCAGCAGTGGTTGGACAGGGGGCATCCAAGAGACCCAGTACTTC
D: TRBD1
J: TRBJ2-5
V: TRBV7-9
size: NA

CDR3: CASSLVAARGSADTQYF
DNA: TGTGCCAGCAGCTTAGTCGCCGCGCGCGGGAGCGCAGATACGCAGTATTTT
D: TRBD2
J: TRBJ2-3
V: TRBV7-9
size: NA

CDR3: CASRLRESYEQYF
DNA: TGTGCCAGCAGGCTAAGGGAGTCCTACGAGCAGTACTTC
D: NA
J: TRBJ2-7
V: TRBV6-5
size: NA

CDR3: CASSYFQGTGELFF
DNA: TGTGCCAGCAGTTACTTTCAGGGCACCGGGGAGCTGTTTTTT
D: NA
J: TRBJ2-2
V: TRBV6-5
size: NA

CDR3: CASNRRNEAFF
DNA: TGTGCCAGCAATCGAAGAAATGAAGCTTTCTTT
D: NA
J: TRBJ1-1
V: TRBV2
size: NA

CDR3: CASSEILGEKLFF
DNA: TGCGCCAGCAGTGAGATCTTAGGGGAAAAACTGTTTTTT
D: NA
J: TRBJ1-4
V: TRBV10-2
size: NA

CDR3: CASSLTQGRRVKPEAFF
DNA: TGTGCCAGCAGCTTAACCCAGGGGAGGAGGGTTAAGCCTGAAGCTTTCTTT
D: NA
J: TRBJ1-1
V: TRBV7-9
size: NA

CDR3: CASTPRPDGYTF
DNA: TGTGCCAGCACCCCCCGCCCCGATGGCTACACCTTC
D: NA
J: TRBJ1-2
V: TRBV6-1
size: NA

CDR3: CASSVWGGRTSANTGELFF
DNA: TGTGCCAGCAGCGTATGGGGAGGCAGGACCTCCGCGAACACCGGGGAGCTGTTTTTT
D: NA
J: TRBJ2-2
V: TRBV9
size: many

CDR3: CASSQNRVNTGELFF
DNA: TGTGCCAGCAGCCAAAACAGGGTGAACACCGGGGAGCTGTTTTTT
D: NA
J: TRBJ2-2
V: TRBV14
size: NA

CDR3: CASRGDRRGYTF
DNA: TGTGCCAGCAGAGGGGACAGAAGAGGCTACACCTTC
D: TRBD1
J: TRBJ1-2
V: TRBV27
size: once

CDR3: CASSLRGRRGTSNTEAFF
DNA: TGTGCCAGCAGTTTAAGGGGGCGGCGCGGGACATCGAACACTGAAGCTTTCTTT
D: TRBD1
J: TRBJ1-1
V: TRBV27
size: NA

CDR3: CASSDSRNAMNTEAFF
DNA: TGTGCCAGCAGTGACTCAAGGAACGCTATGAACACTGAAGCTTTCTTT
D: NA
J: TRBJ1-1
V: TRBV6-4
size: NA

CDR3: CASSLGQPEMNTEAFF
DNA: TGTGCCAGCAGCTTGGGGCAGCCCGAGATGAACACTGAAGCTTTCTTT
D: NA
J: TRBJ1-1
V: TRBV5-4
size: NA

CDR3: CASTALLTGELFF
DNA: TGTGCCAGCACAGCTCTCCTCACCGGGGAGCTGTTTTTT
D: NA
J: TRBJ2-2
V: TRBV6-5
size: NA

CDR3: CASTREASGNTIYF
DNA: TGTGCCAGCACCCGAGAGGCGTCTGGAAACACCATATATTTT
D: NA
J: TRBJ1-3
V: TRBV6-5
size: few

CDR3: CASNRQAGANVLTF
DNA: TGTGCCAGCAATAGACAGGCTGGGGCCAACGTCCTGACTTTC
D: NA
J: TRBJ2-6
V: TRBV2
size: NA

CDR3: CASTFGAGRVDQPQHF
DNA: TGTGCCAGCACCTTCGGGGCAGGGAGGGTGGATCAGCCCCAGCATTTT
D: NA
J: TRBJ1-5
V: TRBV6-6
size: NA

CDR3: CASSLLSGSGNTIYF
DNA: TGTGCCAGCAGCTTGTTATCAGGGTCTGGAAACACCATATATTTT
D: NA
J: TRBJ1-3
V: TRBV5-5
size: NA

CDR3: CASREDNEKLFF
DNA: TGTGCCAGTAGGGAGGATAATGAAAAACTGTTTTTT
D: NA
J: TRBJ1-4
V: TRBV19
size: NA

CDR3: CASSVGGTASGNTIYF
DNA: TGTGCCAGCAGCGTAGGAGGGACCGCCTCTGGAAACACCATATATTTT
D: NA
J: TRBJ1-3
V: TRBV9
size: NA

CDR3: CASSLGTSGETQYF
DNA: TGTGCCAGCAGCCTAGGGACTAGCGGGGAGACCCAGTACTTC
D: TRBD2
J: TRBJ2-5
V: TRBV5-6
size: NA

CDR3: CASSSRRQGAGDVYTF
DNA: TGTGCCAGCAGCTCCAGAAGACAGGGGGCAGGTGACGTCTACACCTTC
D: TRBD1
J: TRBJ1-2
V: TRBV7-8
size: many

CDR3: CASSFRGAGTGELFF
DNA: TGTGCCAGCAGCTTCCGGGGGGCTGGGACCGGGGAGCTGTTTTTT
D: NA
J: TRBJ2-2
V: TRBV5-4
size: NA

CDR3: CASSLAGGPAGELFF
DNA: TGTGCCAGCAGCTTAGCGGGGGGGCCAGCCGGGGAGCTGTTTTTT
D: NA
J: TRBJ2-2
V: TRBV7-2
size: NA

CDR3: CASSLEVGSSYNEQFF
DNA: TGCGCCAGCAGCTTGGAGGTAGGGAGCTCCTACAATGAGCAGTTCTTC
D: NA
J: TRBJ2-1
V: TRBV5-1
size: NA

CDR3: CASSDPSTSGSAQFF
DNA: TGTGCCAGCAGTGACCCTTCGACTAGCGGGAGTGCGCAGTTCTTC
D: TRBD2
J: TRBJ2-1
V: TRBV6-4
size: NA

CDR3: CSVNTPGGVLGAFF
DNA: TGCAGCGTTAATACCCCAGGGGGCGTCTTAGGAGCTTTCTTT
D: TRBD1
J: TRBJ1-1
V: TRBV29-1
size: NA

CDR3: CASSLWGGMAYGYTF
DNA: TGTGCCAGCAGCTTATGGGGAGGGATGGCCTATGGCTACACCTTC
D: NA
J: TRBJ1-2
V: TRBV13
size: few

CDR3: CASRQGPSYEQYF
DNA: TGTGCCAGCCGACAGGGGCCCTCCTACGAGCAGTACTTC
D: TRBD1
J: TRBJ2-7
V: TRBV2
size: few

CDR3: CSFVRSRETQYF
DNA: TGCAGTTTCGTAAGGTCGAGAGAGACCCAGTACTTC
D: NA
J: TRBJ2-5
V: TRBV29-1
size: NA

CDR3: CASSLFRDYYGYTF
DNA: TGTGCCAGCAGCTTATTCAGGGACTACTATGGCTACACCTTC
D: NA
J: TRBJ1-2
V: TRBV7-2
size: few

CDR3: CSVERPRAVEAFF
DNA: TGCAGCGTTGAAAGGCCCAGGGCGGTTGAAGCTTTCTTT
D: NA
J: TRBJ1-1
V: TRBV29-1
size: NA

CDR3: CASTEYYHPQHF
DNA: TGTGCCAGCACTGAGTATTATCATCCCCAGCATTTT
D: NA
J: TRBJ1-5
V: TRBV6-1
size: NA

CDR3: CASSLRVGAVREQYF
DNA: TGTGCCAGCAGTTTAAGGGTGGGGGCTGTCCGCGAGCAGTACTTC
D: NA
J: TRBJ2-7
V: TRBV27
size: NA

CDR3: CAWGVSSYNEQFF
DNA: TGTGCCTGGGGGGTTAGCTCCTACAATGAGCAGTTCTTC
D: NA
J: TRBJ2-1
V: TRBV30
size: NA

CDR3: CATSRGGSYNEQFF
DNA: TGTGCCACCAGCAGAGGGGGATCCTACAATGAGCAGTTCTTC
D: NA
J: TRBJ2-1
V: TRBV15
size: NA

CDR3: CASSLGGLAGESDTQYF
DNA: TGTGCCAGCAGCTTGGGGGGACTAGCGGGGGAATCAGATACGCAGTATTTT
D: TRBD2
J: TRBJ2-3
V: TRBV5-4
size: once

CDR3: CASSYSGCNYGYTF
DNA: TGTGCCAGCAGTTATTCGGGGTGCAACTATGGCTACACCTTC
D: NA
J: TRBJ1-2
V: TRBV6-9
size: NA